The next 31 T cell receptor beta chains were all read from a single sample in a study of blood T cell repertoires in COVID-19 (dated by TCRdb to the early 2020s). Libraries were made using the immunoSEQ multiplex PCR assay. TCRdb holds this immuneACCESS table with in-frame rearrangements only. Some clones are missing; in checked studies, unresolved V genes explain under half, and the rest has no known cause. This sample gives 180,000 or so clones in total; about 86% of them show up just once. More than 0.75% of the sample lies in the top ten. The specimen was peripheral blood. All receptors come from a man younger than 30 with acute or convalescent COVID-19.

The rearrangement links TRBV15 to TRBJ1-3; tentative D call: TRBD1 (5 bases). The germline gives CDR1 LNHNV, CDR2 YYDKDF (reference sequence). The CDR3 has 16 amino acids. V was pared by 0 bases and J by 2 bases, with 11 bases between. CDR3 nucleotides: TGTGCCACCAGCAGAGATCCTTCCAGGGCTGGAAACACCATATATTTT. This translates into CATSRDPSRAGNTIYF.

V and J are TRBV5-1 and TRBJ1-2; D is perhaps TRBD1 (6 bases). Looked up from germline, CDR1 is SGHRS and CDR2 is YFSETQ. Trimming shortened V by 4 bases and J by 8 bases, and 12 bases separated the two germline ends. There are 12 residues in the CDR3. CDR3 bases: TGCGCCAGCAGCCCTACAGGGTCCGGCTACACCTTC. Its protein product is CASSPTGSGYTF.

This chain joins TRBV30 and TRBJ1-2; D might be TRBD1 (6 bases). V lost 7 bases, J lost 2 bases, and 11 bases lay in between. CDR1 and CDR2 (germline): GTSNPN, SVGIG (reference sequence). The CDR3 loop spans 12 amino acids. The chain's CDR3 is CAFWTVNYGYTF. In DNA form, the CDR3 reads TGTGCCTTCTGGACAGTGAACTATGGCTACACCTTC.

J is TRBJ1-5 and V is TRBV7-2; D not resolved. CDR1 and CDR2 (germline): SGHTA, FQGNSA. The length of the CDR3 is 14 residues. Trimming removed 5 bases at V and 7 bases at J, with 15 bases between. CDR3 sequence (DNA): TGTGCCAGCAGCCCCCCGGGCCCGGGACAGCCCCAGCATTTT. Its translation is CASSPPGPGQPQHF.

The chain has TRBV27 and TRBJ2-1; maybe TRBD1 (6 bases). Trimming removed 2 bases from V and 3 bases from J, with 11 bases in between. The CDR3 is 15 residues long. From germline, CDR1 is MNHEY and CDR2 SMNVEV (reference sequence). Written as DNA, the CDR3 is TGTGCCAGCAGTTTAACAGGGTCCGTCTACAATGAGCAGTTCTTC. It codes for CASSLTGSVYNEQFF.

For the CDR3, the DNA is TGTGCCAGCAGTTTAGGCCAAGAGAACACTGAAGCTTTCTTT. Its protein product is CASSLGQENTEAFF. The chain links TRBV28 to TRBJ1-1, with D hard to call. The CDR3 loop spans 14 amino acids. CDR1 is MDHEN, CDR2 SYDVKM, per germline. Trimming shortened V by 2 bases and J by 1 base, and 8 bases separated the two germline ends.

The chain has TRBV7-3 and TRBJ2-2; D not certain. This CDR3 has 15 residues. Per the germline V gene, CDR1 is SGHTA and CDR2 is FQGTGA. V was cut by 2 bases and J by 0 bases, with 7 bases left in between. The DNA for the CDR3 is TGTGCCAGCAGCTTAGGCAATCCGAACACCGGGGAGCTGTTTTTT. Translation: CASSLGNPNTGELFF.

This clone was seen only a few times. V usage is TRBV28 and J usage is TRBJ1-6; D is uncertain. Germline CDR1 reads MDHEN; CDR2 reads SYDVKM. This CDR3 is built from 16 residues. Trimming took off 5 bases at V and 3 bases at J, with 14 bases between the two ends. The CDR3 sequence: CASSPGPGLYNSPLHF. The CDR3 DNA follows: TGTGCCAGCAGTCCAGGCCCAGGCCTCTATAATTCACCCCTCCACTTT.

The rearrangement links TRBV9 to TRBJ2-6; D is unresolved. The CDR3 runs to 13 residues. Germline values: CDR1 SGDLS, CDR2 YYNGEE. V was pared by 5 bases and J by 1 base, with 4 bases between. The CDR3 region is CASSKSGANVLTF. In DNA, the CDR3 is TGTGCCAGCAGTAAATCTGGGGCCAACGTCCTGACTTTC.

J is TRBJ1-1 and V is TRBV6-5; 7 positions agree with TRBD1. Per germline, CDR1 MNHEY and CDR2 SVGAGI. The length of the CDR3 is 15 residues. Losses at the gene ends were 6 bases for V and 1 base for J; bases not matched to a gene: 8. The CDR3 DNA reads TGTGCCAGCAGGCAACCGGGACAGAAGAACACTGAAGCTTTCTTT. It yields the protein CASRQPGQKNTEAFF.

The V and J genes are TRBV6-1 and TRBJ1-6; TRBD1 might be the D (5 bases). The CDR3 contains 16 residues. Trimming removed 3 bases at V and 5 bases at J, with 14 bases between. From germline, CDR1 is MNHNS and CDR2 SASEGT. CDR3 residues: CASSDLGGPNNSPLHF. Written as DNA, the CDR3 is TGTGCCAGCAGTGATTTGGGGGGTCCAAATAATTCACCCCTCCACTTT.

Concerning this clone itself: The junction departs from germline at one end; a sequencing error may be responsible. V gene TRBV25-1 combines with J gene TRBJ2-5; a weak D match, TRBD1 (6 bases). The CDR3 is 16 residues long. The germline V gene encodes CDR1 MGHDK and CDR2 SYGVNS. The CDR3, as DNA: TGTGCCAGCAGGGAATCGACAGGACGCGGCCAAGAGACCCAGTACTTC. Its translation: CASRESTGRGQETQYF.

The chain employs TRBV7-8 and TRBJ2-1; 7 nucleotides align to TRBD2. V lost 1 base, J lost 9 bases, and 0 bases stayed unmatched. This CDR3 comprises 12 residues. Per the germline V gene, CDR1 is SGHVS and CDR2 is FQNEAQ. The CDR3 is CASSLGGGEQFF. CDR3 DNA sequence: TGTGCCAGCAGCTTAGGGGGGGGTGAGCAGTTCTTC.

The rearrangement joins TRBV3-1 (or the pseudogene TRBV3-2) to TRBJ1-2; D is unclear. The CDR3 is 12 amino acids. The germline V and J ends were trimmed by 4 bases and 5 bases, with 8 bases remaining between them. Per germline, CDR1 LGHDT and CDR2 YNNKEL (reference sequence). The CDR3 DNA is TGTGCCAGCAGCCCATCAAAATATGGCTACACCTTC. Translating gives CASSPSKYGYTF.

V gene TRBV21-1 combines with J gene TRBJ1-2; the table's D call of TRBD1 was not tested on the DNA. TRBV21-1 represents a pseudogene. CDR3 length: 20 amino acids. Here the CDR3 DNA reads TGTGCCAGCAGCAAAACACATTTGTGGGACAGGGGTCTTACGAACTATGGCTACACCTTC. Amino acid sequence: CASSKTHLWDRGLTNYGYTF.

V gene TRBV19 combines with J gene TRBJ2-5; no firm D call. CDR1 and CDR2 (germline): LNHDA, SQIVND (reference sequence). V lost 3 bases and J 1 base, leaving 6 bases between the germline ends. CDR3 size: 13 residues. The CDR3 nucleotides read TGTGCCAGTAGTATTGGAGTCCAAGAGACCCAGTACTTC. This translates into CASSIGVQETQYF.

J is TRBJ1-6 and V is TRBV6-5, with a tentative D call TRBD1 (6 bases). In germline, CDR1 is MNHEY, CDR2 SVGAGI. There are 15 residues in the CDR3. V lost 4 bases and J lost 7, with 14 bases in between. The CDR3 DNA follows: TGTGCCAGCAGTTCAACAGGGACGGGCAATTCACCCCTCCACTTT. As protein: CASSSTGTGNSPLHF.

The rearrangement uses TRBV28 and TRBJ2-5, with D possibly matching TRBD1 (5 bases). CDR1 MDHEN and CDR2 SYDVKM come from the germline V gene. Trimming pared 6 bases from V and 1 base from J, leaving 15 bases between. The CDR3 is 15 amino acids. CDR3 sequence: CASSPLGASQETQYF. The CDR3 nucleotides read TGTGCCAGCAGCCCCCTTGGGGCCTCCCAAGAGACCCAGTACTTC.

The CDR3, as DNA: TGTGCCAGCAGCCAAGACTTCGGTGGCAATCAGCCCCAGCATTTT. It encodes CASSQDFGGNQPQHF. V and J are TRBV3-1 (or the pseudogene TRBV3-2) and TRBJ1-5; D is ambiguous. Trimming removed 0 bases at V and 2 bases at J, with 8 bases between. Germline CDR1 LGHDT, CDR2 YNNKEL (reference sequence). The CDR3 spans 15 residues.

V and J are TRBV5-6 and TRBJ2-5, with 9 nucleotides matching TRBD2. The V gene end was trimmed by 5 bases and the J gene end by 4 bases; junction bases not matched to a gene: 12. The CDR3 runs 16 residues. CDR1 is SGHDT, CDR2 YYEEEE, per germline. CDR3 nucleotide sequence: TGTGCCAGCAGGCTTGCTGCGGGGGGGCCATTAGAGACCCAGTACTTC. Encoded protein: CASRLAAGGPLETQYF.

The CDR3: CASSLYSGGSETQYF. The DNA of the CDR3 is TGCGCCAGCAGCCTATATAGCGGGGGGTCGGAGACCCAGTACTTC. The V gene is TRBV4-1, the J gene TRBJ2-5; 10 nucleotides align to TRBD2. Germline V gives CDR1 MGHRA, CDR2 YSYEKL. Trimming took 4 bases from V and 5 from J; bases not matched to a gene: 7. The CDR3 spans 15 residues.

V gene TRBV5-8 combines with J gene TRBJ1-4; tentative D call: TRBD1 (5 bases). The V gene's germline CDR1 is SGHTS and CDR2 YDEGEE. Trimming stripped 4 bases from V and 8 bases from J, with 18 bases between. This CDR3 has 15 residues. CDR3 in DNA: TGTGCCAGCAGCACCAGGGAGGGTACGAGGGAAAAACTGTTTTTT. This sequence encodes CASSTREGTREKLFF.

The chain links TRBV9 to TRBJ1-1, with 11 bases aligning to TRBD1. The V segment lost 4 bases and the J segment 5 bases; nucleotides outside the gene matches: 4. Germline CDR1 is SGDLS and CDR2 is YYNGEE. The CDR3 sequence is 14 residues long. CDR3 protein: CASSKDRGRTEAFF. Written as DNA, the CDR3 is TGTGCCAGCAGCAAGGACAGGGGGCGTACTGAAGCTTTCTTT. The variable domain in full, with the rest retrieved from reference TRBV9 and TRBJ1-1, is DSGVTQTPKHLITATGQRVTLRCSPRSGDLSVYWYQQSLDQGLQFLIQYYNGEERAKGNILERFSAQQFPDLHSELNLSSLELGDSALYFCASSKDRGRTEAFFGQGTRLTVV.

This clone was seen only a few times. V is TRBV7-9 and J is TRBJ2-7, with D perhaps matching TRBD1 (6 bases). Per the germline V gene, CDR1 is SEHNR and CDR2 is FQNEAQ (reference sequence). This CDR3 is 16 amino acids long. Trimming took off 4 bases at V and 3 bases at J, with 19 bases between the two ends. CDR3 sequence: CASSSPQGIRYYEQYF. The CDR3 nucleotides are TGTGCCAGCAGCTCTCCGCAGGGGATTCGATACTACGAGCAGTACTTC. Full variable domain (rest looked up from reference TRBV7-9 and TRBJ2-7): DTGVSQNPRHKITKRGQNVTFRCDPISEHNRLYWYRQTLGQGPEFLTYFQNEAQLEKSRLLSDRFSAERPKGSFSTLEIQRTEQGDSAMYLCASSSPQGIRYYEQYFGPGTRLTVT.

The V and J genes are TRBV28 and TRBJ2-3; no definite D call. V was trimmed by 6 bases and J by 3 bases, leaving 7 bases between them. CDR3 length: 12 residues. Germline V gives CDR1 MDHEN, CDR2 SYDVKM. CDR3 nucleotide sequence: TGTGCCAGCAGCTATAGTACAGATACGCAGTATTTT. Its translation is CASSYSTDTQYF.

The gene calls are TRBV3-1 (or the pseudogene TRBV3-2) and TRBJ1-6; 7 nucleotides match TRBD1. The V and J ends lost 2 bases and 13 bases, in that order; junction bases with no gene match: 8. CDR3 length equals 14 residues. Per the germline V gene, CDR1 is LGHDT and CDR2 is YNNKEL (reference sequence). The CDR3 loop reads CASSQRGRGRPLHF. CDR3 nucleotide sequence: TGTGCCAGCAGCCAAAGAGGTAGGGGGCGGCCCCTCCACTTT.

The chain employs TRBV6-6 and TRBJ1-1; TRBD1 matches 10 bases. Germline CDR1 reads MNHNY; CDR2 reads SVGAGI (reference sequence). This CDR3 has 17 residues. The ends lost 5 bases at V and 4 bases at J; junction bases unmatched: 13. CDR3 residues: CASSRVRSTGGGTEAFF. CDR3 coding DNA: TGTGCCAGCAGTCGCGTCCGATCGACAGGGGGCGGCACTGAAGCTTTCTTT.

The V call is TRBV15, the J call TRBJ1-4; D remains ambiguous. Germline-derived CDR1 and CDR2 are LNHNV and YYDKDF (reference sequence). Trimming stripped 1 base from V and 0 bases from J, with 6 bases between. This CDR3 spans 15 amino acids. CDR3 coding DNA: TGTGCCACCAGCAGAGGAGGGTCAACTAATGAAAAACTGTTTTTT. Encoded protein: CATSRGGSTNEKLFF.

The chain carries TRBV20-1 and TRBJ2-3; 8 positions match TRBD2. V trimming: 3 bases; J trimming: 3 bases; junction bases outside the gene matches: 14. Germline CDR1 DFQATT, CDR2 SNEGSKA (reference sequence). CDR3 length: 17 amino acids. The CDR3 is CSASAIARRGATDTQYF. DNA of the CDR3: TGCAGTGCTAGTGCCATAGCCCGGCGGGGGGCGACAGATACGCAGTATTTT.

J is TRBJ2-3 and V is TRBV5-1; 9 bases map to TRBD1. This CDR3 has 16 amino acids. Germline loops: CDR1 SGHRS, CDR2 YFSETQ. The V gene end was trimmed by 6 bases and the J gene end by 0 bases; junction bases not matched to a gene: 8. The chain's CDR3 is CASTPGQGPSTDTQYF. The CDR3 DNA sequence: TGCGCCAGCACCCCTGGACAGGGGCCGAGCACAGATACGCAGTATTTT.

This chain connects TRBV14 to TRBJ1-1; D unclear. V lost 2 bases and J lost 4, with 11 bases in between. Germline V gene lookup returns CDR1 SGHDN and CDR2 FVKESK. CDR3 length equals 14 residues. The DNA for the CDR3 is TGTGCCAGCAGCCAAATTGAGGGAAGCACTGAAGCTTTCTTT. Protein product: CASSQIEGSTEAFF.